This T cell receptor (beta chain) was retrieved from a study of T-cell memory formation after mild COVID-19. Study overall: Largely, TCR clusters stayed within a single donor.

The V end was cut by 7 bases, the J end by 3 bases, with 24 bases between. This CDR3 is 18 amino acids long. Germline V gene sequence: CDR1 LGHDT, CDR2 YNNKEL (reference sequence). Broader study findings: Some responding clones appeared in pre-infection memory, suggesting cross-reactive memory joined. Contracting clones localized mainly to CM and EM when CD4+ and mainly to EMRA when CD8+.

TCRdb reanalysed the 5' RACE reads using MiXCR and keeps one entry per CDR3 protein. Of a few hundred thousand distinct CDR3 sequences listed, more than 20% are singletons. As regards this clonotype: Its target is unknown.

This chain links TRBV3-1 with TRBJ2-2, with D unresolved. The sample was PBMCs or a T cell subset sorted from them (not recorded which). This TCR was recovered from a man younger than 35 who had mild COVID-19 (a few samples of this study predate the infection). Cell type and time point are not known. The CDR3 DNA is TGTGCCAGCATCTCACGGACCCGAGGAGAGGTAGACACCGGGGAGCTGTTTTTT. It yields the protein CASISRTRGEVDTGELFF.